The next 19 T cell receptor beta chains were all read from a single sample in a study of blood T cell repertoires in COVID-19 (dated by TCRdb to the early 2020s). Libraries were prepared through the immunoSEQ multiplex PCR assay. TCRdb limited this immuneACCESS table to in-frame rearrangements with V and J called. A share of clones is missing; checked studies link under half to unresolved V genes, and the rest is unexplained. The sample profile shows about 250,000 clones; around 80% of them were found once. The ten largest clones take up under 4.5% of the sample. Sequencing was done on a sample of peripheral blood. The receptor set was obtained from a woman aged 40 to 50 with active or convalescent COVID-19.

The sample holds a few counts of this clone. The V and J genes are TRBV28 and TRBJ2-7; D may be TRBD1 (6 bases). The CDR3 is 13 residues long. Trimming left V 7 bases short and J 1 base short, with 11 bases between. CDR1 is MDHEN, CDR2 SYDVKM, per germline. The CDR3 DNA follows: TGTGCCAGCACTTGGACAGCTTCCTACGAGCAGTACTTC. Translated, it gives CASTWTASYEQYF.

V is TRBV2 and J is TRBJ1-1, with 7 bases identical to TRBD1. Looked up from germline, CDR1 is SNHLY and CDR2 is FYNNEI. Unmatched junction bases numbered 15, after V lost 8 bases and J lost 9 bases. The CDR3 length is 14 residues. The CDR3 protein is CASGPDRSGVKAFF. DNA of the CDR3: TGTGCCAGCGGTCCGGACAGGTCTGGCGTGAAAGCTTTCTTT.

The chain combines TRBV5-1 with TRBJ2-7; 8 bases are a match to TRBD1. The CDR3 sequence is 15 residues long. CDR1 and CDR2 from the germline V gene are SGHRS and YFSETQ. J was trimmed by 4 bases and V by 4 bases; bases with no gene match: 10. CDR3: CASSQYTGGDYEQYF. For the CDR3, the DNA is TGCGCCAGCAGCCAGTATACAGGGGGAGATTACGAGCAGTACTTC. The variable domain in full, with the rest retrieved from reference TRBV5-1 and TRBJ2-7, is KAGVTQTPRYLIKTRGQQVTLSCSPISGHRSVSWYQQTPGQGLQFLFEYFSETQRNKGNFPGRFSGRQFSNSRSEMNVSTLELGDSALYLCASSQYTGGDYEQYFGPGTRLTVT.

J is TRBJ2-3 and V is TRBV12-5; TRBD2 agrees at 15 bases. This CDR3 region has 16 residues. Germline-derived CDR1 and CDR2 are LGHNT and FRNRAP. V was clipped by 5 bases and J by 6 bases; unmatched bases: 6. CDR3 loop: CASGAWTSGGVDTQYF. The DNA of the CDR3 is TGTGCTAGTGGTGCCTGGACTAGCGGGGGGGTCGATACGCAGTATTTT.

J is TRBJ1-3 and V is TRBV6-5, with D possibly being TRBD1 (5 bases). V was cut by 6 bases and J by 4 bases, with 10 bases left in between. This CDR3 is built from 13 residues. Germline CDR1 and CDR2: MNHEY and SVGAGI. As DNA, the CDR3 is TGTGCCAGCAGCTCCGGGGGGGGAAACACCATATATTTT. It codes for CASSSGGGNTIYF.

The chain employs TRBV30 and TRBJ2-1; TRBD1 is a possible D gene (5 bases). CDR1 and CDR2 (germline): GTSNPN, SVGIG (reference sequence). V was clipped by 3 bases and J by 8 bases, with 11 bases between them. The CDR3 sequence is 12 residues long. The CDR3 coding sequence is TGTGCCTGGAGGGACGCCAGGGATGAGCAGTTCTTC. It is translated as CAWRDARDEQFF. Based on the CDR3 plus reference TRBV30 and TRBJ2-1, the full variable domain is SQTIHQWPATLVQPVGSPLSLECTVEGTSNPNLYWYRQAAGRGLQLLFYSVGIGQISSEVPQNLSASRPQDRQFILSSKKLLLSDSGFYLCAWRDARDEQFFGPGTRLTVL.

The gene calls are TRBV19 and TRBJ1-2; D is unresolved. V was trimmed by 2 bases and J by 0 bases, leaving 10 bases between them. CDR1 LNHDA and CDR2 SQIVND come from the germline V gene (reference sequence). The CDR3 runs to 15 residues. For the CDR3, the DNA is TGTGCCAGTAGTATACGAGAGACACCTAACTATGGCTACACCTTC. This codes for CASSIRETPNYGYTF.

This sequence joins TRBV27 and TRBJ2-3; 8 bases are a match to TRBD2. Per the germline V gene, CDR1 is MNHEY and CDR2 is SMNVEV (reference sequence). V lost 1 base and J lost 2; bases outside the gene matches: 5. The CDR3 runs to 16 residues. The CDR3 loop is CASSLFAGGPTDTQYF. The CDR3 DNA follows: TGTGCCAGCAGTTTATTTGCGGGGGGACCCACAGATACGCAGTATTTT.

The V call is TRBV12-3 or TRBV12-4, the J call TRBJ1-2; D is undetermined. This CDR3 is built from 13 residues. The V and J ends lost 5 bases and 5 bases respectively, with 12 bases between them. The CDR3 region is CASSPRQSYGYTF. The CDR3 coding sequence is TGTGCCAGCAGTCCACGCCAGTCGTATGGCTACACCTTC.

The chain couples TRBV27 to TRBJ2-5; unclear D gene. Germline V lookup: CDR1 MNHEY, CDR2 SMNVEV (reference sequence). The CDR3 is 15 amino acids. Between the trimmed V and J ends, which lost 0 bases and 5 bases, there was a span of 13 bases. CDR3 nucleotide sequence: TGTGCCAGCAGTTTATCCTACCAGGCCCAGGAGACCCAGTACTTC. This codes for CASSLSYQAQETQYF.

The chain recombines TRBV19 with TRBJ1-5; 10 bases align to TRBD1. The CDR3 is made up of 17 amino acids. Germline V gene sequence: CDR1 LNHDA, CDR2 SQIVND (reference sequence). V lost 3 bases and J lost 4; bases outside the gene matches: 9. CDR3 loop: CASSMDRGITRNQPQHF. As DNA, the CDR3 is TGTGCCAGTAGTATGGACAGGGGGATAACCCGGAATCAGCCCCAGCATTTT. Looking up the rest from reference TRBV19 and TRBJ1-5 gives the full variable domain: DGGITQSPKYLFRKEGQNVTLSCEQNLNHDAMYWYRQDPGQGLRLIYYSQIVNDFQKGDIAEGYSVSREKKESFPLTVTSAQKNPTAFYLCASSMDRGITRNQPQHFGDGTRLSIL.

This clone was seen more than once but under ten times. This rearrangement joins TRBV2 to TRBJ1-1; 7 bases map to TRBD1. The CDR3 loop spans 14 amino acids. CDR1 and CDR2 (germline): SNHLY, FYNNEI. J lost 3 bases, V lost 8 bases, and 9 bases had no gene match. The CDR3, as DNA: TGTGCCAGCGTAGACAGGGTAGGGTACACTGAAGCTTTCTTT. Its translation is CASVDRVGYTEAFF.

This clone occurred once. This chain joins TRBV9 and TRBJ1-3, with D possibly TRBD1 on 5 matching bases. Trimming pared 3 bases from V and 7 bases from J, leaving 11 bases between. The CDR3 totals 13 residues. CDR1 is SGDLS, CDR2 YYNGEE, per germline. The CDR3 DNA reads TGTGCCAGCAGCGGTACAGGCTCCAACACCATATATTTT. Translated, it gives CASSGTGSNTIYF.

The chain uses TRBV7-9 and TRBJ2-1; 9 nucleotides align to TRBD2. The V segment lost 0 bases and the J segment 6 bases; nucleotides outside the gene matches: 3. Germline CDR1 reads SEHNR; CDR2 reads FQNEAQ (reference sequence). CDR3 length: 15 amino acids. In nucleotides, the CDR3 is TGTGCCAGCAGCTTAGCCGGGACTAGCCGCAATGAGCAGTTCTTC. It yields the protein CASSLAGTSRNEQFF.

The gene calls are TRBV28 and TRBJ2-7, with D unresolved. Germline V gives CDR1 MDHEN, CDR2 SYDVKM. Trimming took off 4 bases at V and 9 bases at J, with 10 bases between the two ends. The CDR3 is made up of 11 amino acids. The chain's CDR3 is CASSSPIGQYV. The CDR3 region has the DNA TGTGCCAGCAGTTCCCCTATCGGGCAGTACGTC.

This chain links TRBV7-9 with TRBJ1-5; TRBD1 might be the D (6 bases). This CDR3 region has 15 residues. The V end lost 0 bases, the J end lost 7 bases, and 13 bases lay between the germline ends. Per the germline V gene, CDR1 is SEHNR and CDR2 is FQNEAQ (reference sequence). In DNA, the CDR3 is TGTGCCAGCAGCTTAGCGGGGGCAGGTGGACAGCCCCAGCATTTT. Translating it yields CASSLAGAGGQPQHF.

This chain joins TRBV7-2 and TRBJ1-1; D ambiguous. Trimming cost V 8 bases and J 1 base, with 17 bases left between them. The CDR3 runs 15 residues. Germline V lookup: CDR1 SGHTA, CDR2 FQGNSA. CDR3 bases: TGTGCCAGCCGATTCACACCGCAGGCGAACACTGAAGCTTTCTTT. Amino acid sequence: CASRFTPQANTEAFF. Complete variable domain (other parts from reference TRBV7-2 and TRBJ1-1): GAGVSQSPSNKVTEKGKDVELRCDPISGHTALYWYRQSLGQGLEFLIYFQGNSAPDKSGLPSDRFSAERTGGSVSTLTIQRTQQEDSAVYLCASRFTPQANTEAFFGQGTRLTVV.

The sample holds many counts of this clone. The genes are TRBV19 and TRBJ1-1; maybe TRBD1 (6 bases). V was cut by 4 bases and J by 2 bases, with 11 bases left in between. Germline loops: CDR1 LNHDA, CDR2 SQIVND (reference sequence). This CDR3 has 14 amino acids. CDR3 sequence (DNA): TGTGCCAGTAGTACACTGGACAGTAACACTGAAGCTTTCTTT. It encodes CASSTLDSNTEAFF.

The chain joins TRBV12-3 or TRBV12-4 to TRBJ1-2; D unresolved. This CDR3 comprises 13 residues. With 4 bases removed from V and 4 bases from J, the gap between germline ends came to 10 bases. In DNA form, the CDR3 reads TGTGCCAGCAGTTCTCTCGCACTCTATGGCTACACCTTC. Residues: CASSSLALYGYTF.